Following are 5 T cell receptor beta chains from one sample sequenced in a study of cytomegalovirus exposure and HLA in healthy donors. It was with 60 Vbeta and 13 Jbeta primers that the PCR ran. Sequenced by immunoSEQ multiplex PCR; TCRdb stores in-frame clones only, minus some. The sample carries about 170,000 clones, roughly three quarters recorded once. What was sequenced was PBMCs. The receptors were gathered from a woman in her forties or fifties in good health and CMV-seronegative.

This clone showed up just a few times. The chain combines TRBV28 with TRBJ2-7; D possibly corresponds to TRBD1 (5 bases). CDR1 MDHEN and CDR2 SYDVKM come from the germline V gene. The CDR3 has 14 amino acids. Trimming took off 4 bases at V and 1 base at J, with 11 bases between the two ends. The CDR3 sequence is CASSYWQGSYEQYF. For the CDR3, the DNA is TGTGCCAGCAGTTATTGGCAGGGATCCTACGAGCAGTACTTC. The full variable domain, completed using reference TRBV28 and TRBJ2-7, is DVKVTQSSRYLVKRTGEKVFLECVQDMDHENMFWYRQDPGLGLRLIYFSYDVKMKEKGDIPEGYSVSREKKERFSLILESASTNQTSMYLCASSYWQGSYEQYFGPGTRLTVT.

The rearrangement links TRBV19 to TRBJ2-3; D is unclear. The germline V and J ends were trimmed by 3 bases and 1 base, with 11 bases remaining between them. The germline V gene has CDR1 LNHDA and CDR2 SQIVND (reference sequence). The CDR3 is 15 amino acids. The CDR3 loop is CASSIPGPGTDTQYF. CDR3 nucleotide sequence: TGTGCCAGTAGTATCCCAGGCCCTGGCACAGATACGCAGTATTTT.

The rearrangement uses TRBV19 and TRBJ1-5, with 7 bases aligning to TRBD1. The germline gives CDR1 LNHDA, CDR2 SQIVND (reference sequence). With 3 bases clipped from V and 1 base from J, the junction kept 6 bases outside the gene matches. The CDR3 runs to 16 residues. In DNA form, the CDR3 reads TGTGCCAGTAGTATTGCGACAGGGCTGAGCAATCAGCCCCAGCATTTT. It yields the protein CASSIATGLSNQPQHF.

This clone showed up just a few times. This chain joins TRBV2 and TRBJ1-5, with D unresolved. CDR3 length equals 15 residues. V shed 4 bases and J shed 1 base, with 11 bases lying between them. Germline values: CDR1 SNHLY, CDR2 FYNNEI. CDR3 amino acids: CASSASHLSNQPQHF. Here the CDR3 DNA reads TGTGCCAGCAGTGCGTCGCACCTAAGCAATCAGCCCCAGCATTTT.

The chain links TRBV10-2 to TRBJ1-2; D is ambiguous. Per the germline V gene, CDR1 is WSHSY and CDR2 is SAAADI. V was cut by 7 bases and J by 8 bases, with 14 bases left in between. CDR3 length: 12 residues. For the CDR3, the DNA is TGCGCCAGCACGACCGAGGTCGGGGGCTACACCTTC. This translates into CASTTEVGGYTF.